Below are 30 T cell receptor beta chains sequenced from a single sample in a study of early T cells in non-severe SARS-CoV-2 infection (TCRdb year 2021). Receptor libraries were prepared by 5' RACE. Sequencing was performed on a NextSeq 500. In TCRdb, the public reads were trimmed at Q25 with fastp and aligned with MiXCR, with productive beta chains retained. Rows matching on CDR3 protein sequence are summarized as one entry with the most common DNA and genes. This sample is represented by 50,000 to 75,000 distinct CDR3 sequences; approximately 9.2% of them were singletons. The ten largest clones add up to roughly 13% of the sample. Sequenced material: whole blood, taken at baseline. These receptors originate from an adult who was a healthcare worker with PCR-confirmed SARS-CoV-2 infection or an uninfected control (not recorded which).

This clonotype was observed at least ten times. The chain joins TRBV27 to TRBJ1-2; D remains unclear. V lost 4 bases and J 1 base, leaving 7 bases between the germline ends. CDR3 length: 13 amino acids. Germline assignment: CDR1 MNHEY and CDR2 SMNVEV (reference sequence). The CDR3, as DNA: TGTGCCAGCAGTTACGACAATAACTATGGCTACACCTTC. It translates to CASSYDNNYGYTF.

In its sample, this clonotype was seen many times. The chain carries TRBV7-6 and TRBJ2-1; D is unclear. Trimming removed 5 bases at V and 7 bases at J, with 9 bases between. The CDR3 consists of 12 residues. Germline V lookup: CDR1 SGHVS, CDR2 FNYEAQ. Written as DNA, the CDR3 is TGTGCCAGCAGCACCCACACAAATGAGCAGTTCTTC. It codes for CASSTHTNEQFF.

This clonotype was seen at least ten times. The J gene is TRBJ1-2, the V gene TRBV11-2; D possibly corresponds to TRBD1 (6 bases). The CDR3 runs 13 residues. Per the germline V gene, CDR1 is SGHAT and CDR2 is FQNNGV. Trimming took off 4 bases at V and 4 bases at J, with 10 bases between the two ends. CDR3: CASSWAGAYGYTF. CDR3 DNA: TGTGCCAGCAGCTGGGCGGGGGCCTATGGCTACACCTTC. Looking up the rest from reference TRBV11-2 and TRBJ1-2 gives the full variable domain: EAGVAQSPRYKIIEKRQSVAFWCNPISGHATLYWYQQILGQGPKLLIQFQNNGVVDDSQLPKDRFSAERLKGVDSTLKIQPAKLEDSAVYLCASSWAGAYGYTFGSGTRLTVV.

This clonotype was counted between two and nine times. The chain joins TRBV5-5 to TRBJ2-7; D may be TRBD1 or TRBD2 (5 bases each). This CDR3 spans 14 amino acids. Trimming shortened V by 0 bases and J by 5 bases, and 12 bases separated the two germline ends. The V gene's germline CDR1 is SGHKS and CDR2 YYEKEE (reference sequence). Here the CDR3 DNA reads TGTGCCAGCAGCTTGGTGGTGGGGCGGGACGAGCAGTACTTC. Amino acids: CASSLVVGRDEQYF.

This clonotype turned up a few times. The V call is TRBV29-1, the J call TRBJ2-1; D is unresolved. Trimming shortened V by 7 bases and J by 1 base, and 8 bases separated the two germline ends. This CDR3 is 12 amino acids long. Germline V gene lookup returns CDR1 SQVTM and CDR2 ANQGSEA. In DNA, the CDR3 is TGCAGCGGAACTCTATCCTACAATGAGCAGTTCTTC. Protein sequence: CSGTLSYNEQFF.

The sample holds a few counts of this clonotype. The CDR3 region is CASSLHVTGYSGANVLTF. The CDR3 bases are TGTGCCAGCAGCCTACACGTGACAGGGTACTCTGGGGCCAACGTCCTGACTTTC. V and J are TRBV11-2 and TRBJ2-6; 7 bases map to TRBD1. The V and J ends lost 5 bases and 0 bases, in that order; junction bases with no gene match: 10. CDR3 length: 18 residues. Looked up from germline, CDR1 is SGHAT and CDR2 is FQNNGV.

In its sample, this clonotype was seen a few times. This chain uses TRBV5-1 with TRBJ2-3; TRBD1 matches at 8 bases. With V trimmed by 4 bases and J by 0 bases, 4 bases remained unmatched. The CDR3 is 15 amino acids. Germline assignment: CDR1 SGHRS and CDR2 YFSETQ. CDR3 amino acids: CASSPGTGSTDTQYF. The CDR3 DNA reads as TGCGCCAGCAGCCCCGGGACAGGTAGCACAGATACGCAGTATTTT.

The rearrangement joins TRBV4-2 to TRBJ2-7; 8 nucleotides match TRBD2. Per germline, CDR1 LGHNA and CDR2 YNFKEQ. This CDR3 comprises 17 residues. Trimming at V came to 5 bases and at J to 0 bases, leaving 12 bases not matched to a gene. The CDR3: CASSSSSGGANSYEQYF. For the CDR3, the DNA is TGTGCCAGCAGCTCATCCAGCGGGGGCGCAAACTCCTACGAGCAGTACTTC.

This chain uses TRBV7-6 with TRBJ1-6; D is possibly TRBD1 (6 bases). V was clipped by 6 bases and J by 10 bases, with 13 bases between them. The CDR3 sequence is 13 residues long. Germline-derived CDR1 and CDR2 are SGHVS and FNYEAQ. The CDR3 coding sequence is TGTGCCAGCAGGTCCAGGGGAGGATCACCCCTCCACTTT. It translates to CASRSRGGSPLHF.

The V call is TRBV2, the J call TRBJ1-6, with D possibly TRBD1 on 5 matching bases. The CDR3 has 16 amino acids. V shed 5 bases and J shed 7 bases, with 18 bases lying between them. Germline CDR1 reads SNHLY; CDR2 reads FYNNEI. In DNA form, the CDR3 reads TGTGCCAGCAGTCGACAGAAACATCATCCCAATTCACCCCTCCACTTT. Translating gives CASSRQKHHPNSPLHF.

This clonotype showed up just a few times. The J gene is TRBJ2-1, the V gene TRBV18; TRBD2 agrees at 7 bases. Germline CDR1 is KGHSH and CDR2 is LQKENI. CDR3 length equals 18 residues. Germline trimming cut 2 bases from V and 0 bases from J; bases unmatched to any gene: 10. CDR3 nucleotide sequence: TGTGCCAGCTCACCAACTCTGACCGGGACTAACTCCTACAATGAGCAGTTCTTC. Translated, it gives CASSPTLTGTNSYNEQFF.

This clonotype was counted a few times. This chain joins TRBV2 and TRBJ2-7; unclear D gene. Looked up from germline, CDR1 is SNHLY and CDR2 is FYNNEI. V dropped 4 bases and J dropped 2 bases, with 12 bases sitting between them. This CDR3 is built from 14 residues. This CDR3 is CASSGYFETYEQYF. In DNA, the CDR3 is TGTGCCAGCAGTGGTTACTTCGAGACCTACGAGCAGTACTTC. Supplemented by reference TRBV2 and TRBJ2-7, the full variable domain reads EPEVTQTPSHQVTQMGQEVILRCVPISNHLYFYWYRQILGQKVEFLVSFYNNEISEKSEIFDDQFSVERPDGSNFTLKIRSTKLEDSAMYFCASSGYFETYEQYFGPGTRLTVT.

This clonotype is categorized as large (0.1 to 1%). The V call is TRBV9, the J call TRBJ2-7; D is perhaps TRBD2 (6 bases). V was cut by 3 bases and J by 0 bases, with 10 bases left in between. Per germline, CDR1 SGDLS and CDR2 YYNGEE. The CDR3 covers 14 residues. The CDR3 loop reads CASSAGDSSYEQYF. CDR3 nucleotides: TGTGCCAGCAGCGCGGGGGACTCCTCCTACGAGCAGTACTTC.

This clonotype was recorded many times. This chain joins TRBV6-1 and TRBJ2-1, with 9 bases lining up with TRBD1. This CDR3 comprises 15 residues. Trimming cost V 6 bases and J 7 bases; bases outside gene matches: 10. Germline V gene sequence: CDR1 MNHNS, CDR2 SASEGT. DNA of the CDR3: TGTGCCAGCAGGGCCCGGGACAGGGTAGGGAATGAGCAGTTCTTC. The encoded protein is CASRARDRVGNEQFF.

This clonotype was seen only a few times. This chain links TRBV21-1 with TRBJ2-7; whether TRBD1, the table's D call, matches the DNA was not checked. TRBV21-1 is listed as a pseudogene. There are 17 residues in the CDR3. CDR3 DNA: TGTGCCAGCAGCAAAATGGGGACCTACCAAACCCTATACGAGCAGTACTTC. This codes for CASSKMGTYQTLYEQYF.

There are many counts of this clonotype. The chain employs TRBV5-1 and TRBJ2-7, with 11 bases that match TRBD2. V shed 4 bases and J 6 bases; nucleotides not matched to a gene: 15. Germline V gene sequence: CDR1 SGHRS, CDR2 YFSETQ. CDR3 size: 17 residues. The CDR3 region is CASSARTSGRGTGEQYF. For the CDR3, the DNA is TGCGCCAGCAGCGCTCGGACTAGCGGGCGAGGAACTGGCGAGCAGTACTTC.

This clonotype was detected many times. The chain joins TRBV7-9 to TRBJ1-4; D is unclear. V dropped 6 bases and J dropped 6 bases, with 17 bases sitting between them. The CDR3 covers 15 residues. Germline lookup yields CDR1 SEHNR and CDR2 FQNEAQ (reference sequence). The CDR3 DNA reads TGTGCCAGCAGAGCTTCGGGAGCGCCGGATGAAAAACTGTTTTTT. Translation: CASRASGAPDEKLFF.

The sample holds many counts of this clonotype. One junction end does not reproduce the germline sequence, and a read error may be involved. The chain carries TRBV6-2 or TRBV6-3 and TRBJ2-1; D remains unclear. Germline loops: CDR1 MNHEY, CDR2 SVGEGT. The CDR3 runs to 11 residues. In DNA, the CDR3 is TGTGCCAGCAACTCCCACAATGAGCAGTTCTTC. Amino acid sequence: CASNSHNEQFF.

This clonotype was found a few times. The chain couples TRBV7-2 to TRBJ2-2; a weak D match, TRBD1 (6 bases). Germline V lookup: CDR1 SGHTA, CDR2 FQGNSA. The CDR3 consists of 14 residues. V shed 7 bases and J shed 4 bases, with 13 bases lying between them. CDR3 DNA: TGTGCCAGCACTCGGGACATAGGCACCGGGGAGCTGTTTTTT. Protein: CASTRDIGTGELFF.

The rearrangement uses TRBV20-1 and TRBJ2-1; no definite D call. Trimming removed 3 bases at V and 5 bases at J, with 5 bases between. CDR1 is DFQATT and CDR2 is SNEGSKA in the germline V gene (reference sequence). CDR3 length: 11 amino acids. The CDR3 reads CSASPHNEQFF. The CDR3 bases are TGCAGTGCTAGTCCCCACAATGAGCAGTTCTTC.

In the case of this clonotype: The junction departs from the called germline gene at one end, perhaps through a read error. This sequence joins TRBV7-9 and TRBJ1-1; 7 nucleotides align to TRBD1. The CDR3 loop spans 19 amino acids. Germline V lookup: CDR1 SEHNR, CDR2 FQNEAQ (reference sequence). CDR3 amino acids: CASSSHRKVTGELNTEVFF. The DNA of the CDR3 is TGTGCCAGCAGCTCACACAGAAAAGTAACAGGGGAATTGAACACTGAAGTTTTCTTT.

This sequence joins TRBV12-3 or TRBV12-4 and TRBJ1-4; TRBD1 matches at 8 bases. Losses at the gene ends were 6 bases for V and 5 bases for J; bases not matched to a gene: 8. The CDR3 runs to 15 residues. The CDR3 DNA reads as TGTGCCAGCAGCCAGATCACAGGGGGAAATGAAAAACTGTTTTTT. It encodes CASSQITGGNEKLFF.

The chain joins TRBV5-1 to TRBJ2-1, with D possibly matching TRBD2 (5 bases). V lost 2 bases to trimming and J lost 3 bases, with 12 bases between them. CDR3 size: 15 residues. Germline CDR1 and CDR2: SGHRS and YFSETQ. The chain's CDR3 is CASSLQSGGYNEQFF. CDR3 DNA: TGCGCCAGCAGCTTACAGTCCGGAGGCTACAATGAGCAGTTCTTC.

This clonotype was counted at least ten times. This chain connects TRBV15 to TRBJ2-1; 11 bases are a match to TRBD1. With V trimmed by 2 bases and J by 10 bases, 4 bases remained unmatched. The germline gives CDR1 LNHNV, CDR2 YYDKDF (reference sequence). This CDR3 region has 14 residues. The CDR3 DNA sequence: TGTGCCACCAGCAGATGGGACAGGGGGTACGAGCAGTTCTTC. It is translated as CATSRWDRGYEQFF. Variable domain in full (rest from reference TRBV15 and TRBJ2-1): DAMVIQNPRYQVTQFGKPVTLSCSQTLNHNVMYWYQQKSSQAPKLLFHYYDKDFNNEADTPDNFQSRRPNTSFCFLDIRSPGLGDTAMYLCATSRWDRGYEQFFGPGTRLTVL.

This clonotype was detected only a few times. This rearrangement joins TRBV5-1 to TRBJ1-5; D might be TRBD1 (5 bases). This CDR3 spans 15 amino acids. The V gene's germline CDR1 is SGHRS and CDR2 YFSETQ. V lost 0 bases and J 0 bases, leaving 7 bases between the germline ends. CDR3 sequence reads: CASSLGDYSNQPQHF. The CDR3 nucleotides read TGCGCCAGCAGCTTGGGGGACTATAGCAATCAGCCCCAGCATTTT.

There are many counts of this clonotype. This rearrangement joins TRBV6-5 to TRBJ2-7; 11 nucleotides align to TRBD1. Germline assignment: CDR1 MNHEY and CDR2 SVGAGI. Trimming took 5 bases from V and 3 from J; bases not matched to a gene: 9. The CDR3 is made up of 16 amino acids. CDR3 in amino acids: CASSPGQGDLSYEQYF. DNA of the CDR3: TGTGCCAGCAGTCCGGGACAGGGGGACCTTAGCTACGAGCAGTACTTC.

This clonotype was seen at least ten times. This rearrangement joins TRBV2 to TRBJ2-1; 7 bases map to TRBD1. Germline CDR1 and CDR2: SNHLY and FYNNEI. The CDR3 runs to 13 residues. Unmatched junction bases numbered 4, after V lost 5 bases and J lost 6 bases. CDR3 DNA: TGTGCCAGCAGTTTCGGGACAGTCAATGAGCAGTTCTTC. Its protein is CASSFGTVNEQFF.

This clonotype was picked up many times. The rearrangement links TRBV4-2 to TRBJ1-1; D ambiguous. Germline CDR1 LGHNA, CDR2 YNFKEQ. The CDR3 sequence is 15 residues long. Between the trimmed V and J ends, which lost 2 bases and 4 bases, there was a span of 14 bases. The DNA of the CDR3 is TGTGCCAGCAGCCAACGTATATTGGGCCTCACTGAAGCTTTCTTT. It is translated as CASSQRILGLTEAFF.

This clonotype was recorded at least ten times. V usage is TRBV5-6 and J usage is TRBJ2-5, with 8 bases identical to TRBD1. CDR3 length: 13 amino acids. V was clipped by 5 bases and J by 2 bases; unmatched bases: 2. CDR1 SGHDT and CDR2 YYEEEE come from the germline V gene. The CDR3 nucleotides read TGTGCCAGCAGATACAGGGGGCAAGAGACCCAGTACTTC. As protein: CASRYRGQETQYF.

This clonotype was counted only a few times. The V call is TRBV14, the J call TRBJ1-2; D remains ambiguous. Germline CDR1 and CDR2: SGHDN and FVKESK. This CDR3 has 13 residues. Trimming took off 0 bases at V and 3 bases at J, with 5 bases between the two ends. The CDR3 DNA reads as TGTGCCAGCAGCCAAGAACGCTACTATGGCTACACCTTC. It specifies CASSQERYYGYTF.